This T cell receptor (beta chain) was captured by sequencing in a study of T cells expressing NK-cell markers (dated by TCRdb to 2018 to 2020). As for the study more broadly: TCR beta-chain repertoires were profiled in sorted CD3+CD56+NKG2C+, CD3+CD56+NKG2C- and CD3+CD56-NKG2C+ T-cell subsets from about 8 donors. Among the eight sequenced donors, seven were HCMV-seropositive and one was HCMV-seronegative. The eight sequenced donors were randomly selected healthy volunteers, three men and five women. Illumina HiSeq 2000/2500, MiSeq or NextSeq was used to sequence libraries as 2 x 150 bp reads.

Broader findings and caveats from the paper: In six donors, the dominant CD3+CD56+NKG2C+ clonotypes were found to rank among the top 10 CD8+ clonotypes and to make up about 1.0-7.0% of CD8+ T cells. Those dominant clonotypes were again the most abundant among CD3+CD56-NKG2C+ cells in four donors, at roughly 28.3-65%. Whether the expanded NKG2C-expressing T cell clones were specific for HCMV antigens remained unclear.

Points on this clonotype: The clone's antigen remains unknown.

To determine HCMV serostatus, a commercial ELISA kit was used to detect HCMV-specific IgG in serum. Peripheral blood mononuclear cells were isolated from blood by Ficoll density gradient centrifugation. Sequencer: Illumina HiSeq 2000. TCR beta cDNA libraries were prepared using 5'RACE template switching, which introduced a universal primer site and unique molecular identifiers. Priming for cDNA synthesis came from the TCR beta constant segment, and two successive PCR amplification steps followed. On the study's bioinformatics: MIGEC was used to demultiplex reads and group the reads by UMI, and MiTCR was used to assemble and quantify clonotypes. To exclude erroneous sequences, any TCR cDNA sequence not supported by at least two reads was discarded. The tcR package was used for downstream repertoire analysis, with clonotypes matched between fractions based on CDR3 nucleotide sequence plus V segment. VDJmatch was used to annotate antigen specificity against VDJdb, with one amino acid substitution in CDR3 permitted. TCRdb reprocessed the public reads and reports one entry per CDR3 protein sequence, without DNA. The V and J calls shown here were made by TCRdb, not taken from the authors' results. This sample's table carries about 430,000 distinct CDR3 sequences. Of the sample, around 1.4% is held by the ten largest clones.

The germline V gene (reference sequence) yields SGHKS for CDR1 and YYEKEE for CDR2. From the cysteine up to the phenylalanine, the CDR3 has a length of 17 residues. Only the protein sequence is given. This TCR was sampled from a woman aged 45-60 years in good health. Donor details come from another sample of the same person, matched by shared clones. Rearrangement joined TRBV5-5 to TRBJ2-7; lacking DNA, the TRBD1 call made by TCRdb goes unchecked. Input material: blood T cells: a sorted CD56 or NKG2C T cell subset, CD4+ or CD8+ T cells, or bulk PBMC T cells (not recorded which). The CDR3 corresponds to CASSFWGFRRNSYEQYF.